These 14 T cell receptor beta chains came from one sample sequenced in a study of T cell repertoires in cytomegalovirus infection (dated by TCRdb to the late 2010s). No antigen has been identified for these receptors. Per the publication, the treatment or condition label means: in vitro stimulation with specific CMV peptide epitopes to enrich CMV-specific T cells. For sequencing, an Illumina HiSeq 1500 was employed. Starting from the raw public reads, TCRdb applied fastp trimming at Q25, assembled clones with MiXCR and retained in-frame beta chains. Identical CDR3 protein sequences are pooled into one entry, listed with their most common genes and DNA. Recorded for this sample are 900,000 to 950,000 distinct CDR3 sequences; less than 35% of them occurred a single time. The top ten clones comprise about an eighth of the sample. Sample: cultured CD8+ T cells from PBMCs, taken from culture after CMV antigen stimulation. Every receptor here comes from a human donor in good health (CMV status not recorded). Some clones in this sample may be carry-over from other donors' samples.

This clonotype was counted between two and nine times. This chain links TRBV12-3 or TRBV12-4 with TRBJ2-4; D gene ambiguous. V was shortened by 4 bases and J by 2 bases, with 12 bases between the two germline ends. The CDR3 contains 15 residues. CDR3 in DNA: TGTGCCAGCAGTTCGGCACCATACCCCAAAAACATTCAGTACTTC. Its translation is CASSSAPYPKNIQYF.

This clonotype was found a few times. This rearrangement joins TRBV3-1 to TRBJ1-5, with no clear D. V dropped 1 base and J dropped 2 bases, with 9 bases sitting between them. The CDR3 loop spans 15 amino acids. CDR1 and CDR2 (germline): LGHDT, YNNKEL (reference sequence). As DNA, the CDR3 is TGTGCCAGCAGCCAAGGAAACTGGGGCAATCAGCCCCAGCATTTT. Translated, it gives CASSQGNWGNQPQHF.

The chain couples TRBV13 to TRBJ2-7, with D perhaps TRBD1 (5 bases). The V and J ends lost 0 bases and 1 base respectively, with 16 bases between them. Germline V gene sequence: CDR1 PRHDT, CDR2 FYEKMQ (reference sequence). The CDR3 has 17 amino acids. The CDR3 DNA follows: TGTGCCAGCAGCTTAGGACAGGACCACTGGCAGTCCTACGAGCAGTACTTC. Residues: CASSLGQDHWQSYEQYF.

V gene TRBV6-1 combines with J gene TRBJ1-2; unclear D gene. V gave up 1 base and J gave up 2 bases, with 8 bases separating them. The length of the CDR3 is 14 residues. The germline gives CDR1 MNHNS, CDR2 SASEGT. The DNA of the CDR3 is TGTGCCAGCAGTGAAGGTAGACGAAACTATGGCTACACCTTC. This encodes CASSEGRRNYGYTF.

The CDR3 protein is CASSYRTATETQYF. The CDR3 region has the DNA TGTGCCAGCAGTTACAGGACCGCGACGGAGACCCAGTACTTC. The J gene is TRBJ2-5, the V gene TRBV6-2 or TRBV6-3; D gene uncertain. Germline CDR1 is MNHEY and CDR2 is SVGEGT. This CDR3 has 14 amino acids. Trimming removed 2 bases at V and 5 bases at J, with 12 bases between.

This clonotype was picked up a small number of times. The chain carries TRBV10-2 and TRBJ2-3, with 9 bases aligning to TRBD2. CDR1 is WSHSY, CDR2 SAAADI, per germline. The CDR3 runs to 14 residues. V dropped 7 bases and J dropped 6; count of bases not matched to a gene: 8. This chain's CDR3 is CASTERGVGDTQYF. The CDR3 region has the DNA TGCGCCAGCACCGAGCGGGGGGTCGGGGATACGCAGTATTTT.

About this clonotype: A much larger clone lies one base from this, so it may be a read error. The V and J genes are TRBV6-1 and TRBJ1-2; tentatively, D is TRBD1 (5 bases). The CDR3 consists of 15 residues. Germline V lookup: CDR1 MNHNS, CDR2 SASEGT. The CDR3 bases are TGTGCCGGCAGTGAACAACGGGGCTCGGTCTATGGCTACACCTTC. Encoded protein: CAGSEQRGSVYGYTF.

Ten or more counts support this clonotype. The chain combines TRBV7-8 with TRBJ2-7; D gene uncertain. Trimming removed 2 bases at V and 7 bases at J, with 12 bases between. The V gene's germline CDR1 is SGHVS and CDR2 FQNEAQ. The CDR3 consists of 13 residues. The CDR3 region has the DNA TGTGCCAGCAGCTTACCCCCCGAGGTGGAGCAGTACTTC. It is translated as CASSLPPEVEQYF.

This clonotype occurred a few times. The V call is TRBV7-6, the J call TRBJ1-5; D is unresolved. The germline CDR1 and CDR2 sequences are SGHVS and FNYEAQ. The CDR3 consists of 15 residues. Deletions cut 5 bases from V and 8 bases from J, with 19 bases between. The chain's CDR3 is CASSPLSYGGEPQHF. The CDR3 nucleotides read TGTGCCAGCAGCCCTCTCTCCTACGGTGGGGAGCCCCAGCATTTT.

The chain joins TRBV14 to TRBJ1-1; no firm D call. The germline V and J ends were trimmed by 2 bases and 8 bases, with 12 bases remaining between them. Germline V gene lookup returns CDR1 SGHDN and CDR2 FVKESK. The CDR3 consists of 13 residues. The CDR3 bases are TGTGCCAGCAGCCAAACTTTGGTAGACGAAGCTTTCTTT. Translated, it gives CASSQTLVDEAFF.

This clonotype was detected a few times. The genes are TRBV7-6 and TRBJ2-5; D gene ambiguous. V lost 0 bases to trimming and J lost 1 base, with 18 bases between them. Looked up from germline, CDR1 is SGHVS and CDR2 is FNYEAQ. The CDR3 spans 18 residues. Here the CDR3 reads CASSLAVIIGRIQETQYF. Here the CDR3 DNA reads TGTGCCAGCAGCTTAGCGGTTATAATCGGAAGGATCCAAGAGACCCAGTACTTC.

This clonotype was observed many times. The CDR3 DNA sequence: TGTGCCAGCAGCATTCGACAGGGATCAGATACGCAGTATTTT. Protein sequence: CASSIRQGSDTQYF. V gene TRBV7-9 combines with J gene TRBJ2-3; TRBD1 matches at 7 bases. The J segment lost 4 bases and the V segment lost 5 bases, leaving 6 bases of the junction unmatched. CDR1 is SEHNR, CDR2 FQNEAQ, per germline (reference sequence). The CDR3 covers 14 residues.

The count of this clonotype is one. This rearrangement joins TRBV19 to TRBJ2-1; either TRBD1 or TRBD2 may supply D (5 bases each). This CDR3 is 14 amino acids long. The V gene lost 1 base and the J gene lost 7 bases, with 11 bases spanning the gap. The germline gives CDR1 LNHDA, CDR2 SQIVND (reference sequence). CDR3 loop: CASSIGGARNEQFF. The CDR3 DNA reads as TGTGCCAGTAGTATAGGAGGGGCGCGGAATGAGCAGTTCTTC.

The rearrangement joins TRBV19 to TRBJ1-2; D uncertain. Germline CDR1 LNHDA, CDR2 SQIVND (reference sequence). V lost 2 bases, J lost 4 bases, and 8 bases lay in between. This CDR3 is built from 13 residues. The CDR3 spells CASSITGGYGYTF. The CDR3 nucleotides are TGTGCCAGTAGTATAACGGGTGGCTATGGCTACACCTTC.